What follows are 18 T cell receptor beta chains derived from one specimen sequenced in a study of blood T cell repertoires in COVID-19. Profiled with immunoSEQ multiplex PCR; TCRdb holds only in-frame clones, not every one. This sample has roughly 180,000 clones; around 82% occur once, and the top ten carry 18%. The material sequenced was PBMCs or T cells enriched from blood (not recorded which). Source of these receptors: a man between 60 and 75 years old who had recovered from COVID-19.

The chain couples TRBV5-5 to TRBJ2-2, with TRBD1 matching 7 bases. V shed 6 bases and J 2 bases; nucleotides not matched to a gene: 4. Germline values: CDR1 SGHKS, CDR2 YYEKEE (reference sequence). The CDR3 covers 14 residues. The CDR3 here is CASIEGANTGELFF. CDR3 bases: TGTGCCAGCATCGAGGGGGCTAACACCGGGGAGCTGTTTTTT.

The chain carries TRBV7-8 and TRBJ2-1; 13 bases map to TRBD2. The germline gives CDR1 SGHVS, CDR2 FQNEAQ. Germline trimming cut 6 bases from V and 5 bases from J; bases unmatched to any gene: 16. This CDR3 region has 19 residues. The CDR3 nucleotides read TGTGCCAGCAGTACCCTGGGGGGCTTCGGACTAGCGGGAGACAATGAGCAGTTCTTC. This sequence encodes CASSTLGGFGLAGDNEQFF.

The chain couples TRBV4-1 to TRBJ1-3; D is ambiguous. V dropped 4 bases and J dropped 4 bases, with 8 bases sitting between them. CDR3 size: 13 residues. Germline V CDR1 and CDR2: MGHRA, YSYEKL. CDR3 residues: CASSPSGGNTIYF. CDR3 DNA sequence: TGCGCCAGCAGCCCCTCCGGGGGAAACACCATATATTTT.

J is TRBJ2-1 and V is TRBV7-6, with TRBD1 identical over 10 bases. The CDR3 length is 15 residues. Germline trimming cut 5 bases from V and 4 bases from J; bases unmatched to any gene: 5. The germline V gene encodes CDR1 SGHVS and CDR2 FNYEAQ. The DNA for the CDR3 is TGTGCCAGCAGCGCGGGACAGGGGATATACAATGAGCAGTTCTTC. Amino acid sequence: CASSAGQGIYNEQFF.

The V call is TRBV3-1 (or the pseudogene TRBV3-2), the J call TRBJ1-2; possible D gene TRBD1, 6 bases. CDR1 LGHDT and CDR2 YNNKEL come from the germline V gene (reference sequence). This CDR3 contains 15 residues. The V and J ends lost 1 base and 7 bases respectively, with 16 bases between them. This CDR3 reads CASSQGSFLGAGYTF. CDR3 sequence (DNA): TGTGCCAGCAGCCAAGGCTCCTTTTTGGGGGCTGGCTACACCTTC.

This clone showed up just a few times. The CDR3 DNA sequence: TGTGCCAGCAGCTTAAATCAGGGGGCCACCGGGGAGCTGTTTTTT. It encodes CASSLNQGATGELFF. The chain combines TRBV7-3 with TRBJ2-2, with 8 bases identical to TRBD1. Germline values: CDR1 SGHTA, CDR2 FQGTGA. Trimming took 1 base from V and 4 from J; bases not matched to a gene: 2. The CDR3 covers 15 residues.

The chain is built from TRBV6-5 and TRBJ1-6; perhaps TRBD1 as D (5 bases). Trimming took 2 bases from V and 7 from J, leaving 12 bases between them. This CDR3 region has 15 residues. Germline V gives CDR1 MNHEY, CDR2 SVGAGI. The chain's CDR3 is CASSYDTGRNSPLHF. CDR3 sequence (DNA): TGTGCCAGCAGTTACGACACAGGCCGGAATTCACCCCTCCACTTT.

This chain links TRBV2 with TRBJ2-3, with 10 bases matching TRBD1. The CDR3 is made up of 16 amino acids. Germline V gene data show CDR1 as SNHLY and CDR2 as FYNNEI. The V and J ends lost 2 bases and 6 bases, in that order; junction bases with no gene match: 8. CDR3 DNA sequence: TGTGCCAGCAGTGAACTGGGACAGGGGTTTCCGGATACGCAGTATTTT. Amino acid sequence: CASSELGQGFPDTQYF.

This chain joins TRBV28 and TRBJ2-7, with 7 bases fitting TRBD1. Germline values: CDR1 MDHEN, CDR2 SYDVKM. J lost 4 bases, V lost 5 bases, and 11 bases had no gene match. The CDR3 has 15 residues. The DNA for the CDR3 is TGTGCCAGCAGTGCCGTCTCAGGGGGAAAGTACGAGCAGTACTTC. The encoded protein is CASSAVSGGKYEQYF.

J is TRBJ2-5 and V is TRBV13; 11 bases fit TRBD2. The CDR3 is 15 amino acids. CDR1 PRHDT and CDR2 FYEKMQ come from the germline V gene (reference sequence). V was clipped by 5 bases and J by 4 bases; unmatched bases: 6. In DNA form, the CDR3 reads TGTGCCAGCAGCCATAGCGGGGGGGCCCCAGAGACCCAGTACTTC. It is translated as CASSHSGGAPETQYF.

The chain uses TRBV5-1 and TRBJ1-3, with a tentative D call TRBD1 (5 bases). Trimming cost V 0 bases and J 4 bases, with 14 bases left between them. CDR3 size: 16 residues. From germline, CDR1 is SGHRS and CDR2 YFSETQ. The CDR3 reads CASSLAGIQLGNTIYF. CDR3 DNA: TGCGCCAGCAGCTTGGCAGGGATTCAACTCGGAAACACCATATATTTT.

The rearrangement uses TRBV24-1 and TRBJ1-5, with TRBD1 matching over 9 bases. From germline, CDR1 is KGHDR and CDR2 SFDVKD. The CDR3 consists of 15 residues. V shed 5 bases and J 6 bases; nucleotides not matched to a gene: 7. This CDR3 is CATSAGTGIPQPQHF. The CDR3 DNA reads TGTGCCACCAGTGCCGGGACAGGGATCCCTCAGCCCCAGCATTTT.

The V call is TRBV6-1, the J call TRBJ2-3, with 11 bases identical to TRBD2. The CDR3 length is 17 residues. V trimming: 2 bases; J trimming: 1 base; junction bases outside the gene matches: 5. Germline CDR1 and CDR2: MNHNS and SASEGT. CDR3 DNA: TGTGCCAGCAGTGAAACGGGACTAGCGGACCGCACAGATACGCAGTATTTT. Translation gives CASSETGLADRTDTQYF.

The CDR3 sequence: CASIAGLSPNQPQHF. CDR3 sequence (DNA): TGTGCCAGTATAGCAGGGCTTTCCCCCAATCAGCCCCAGCATTTT. The rearrangement uses TRBV19 and TRBJ1-5, with D perhaps matching TRBD1 (5 bases). The germline gives CDR1 LNHDA, CDR2 SQIVND (reference sequence). The CDR3 is 15 amino acids. The ends were cut back, 7 bases at V and 3 bases at J, with 16 bases in the middle.

The chain combines TRBV28 with TRBJ1-4; TRBD1 might be the D (6 bases). Germline CDR1 reads MDHEN; CDR2 reads SYDVKM. V lost 4 bases to trimming and J lost 2 bases, with 14 bases between them. This CDR3 is 16 amino acids long. CDR3 region: CASSSGGGATNEKLFF. The CDR3 DNA is TGTGCCAGCAGTTCCGGGGGGGGCGCTACTAATGAAAAACTGTTTTTT.

This clone was recorded a few times. This chain uses TRBV7-6 with TRBJ1-2; D possibly corresponds to TRBD1 (6 bases). V was trimmed by 0 bases and J by 5 bases, leaving 25 bases between them. Germline CDR1 is SGHVS and CDR2 is FNYEAQ. The CDR3 spans 19 residues. CDR3 sequence reads: CASSLAHRGRRGEGYGYTF. In nucleotides, the CDR3 is TGTGCCAGCAGCTTAGCGCACCGAGGCCGCAGGGGAGAAGGATATGGCTACACCTTC.

The chain carries TRBV2 and TRBJ2-1; weak D call: TRBD2 (6 bases). V was shortened by 7 bases and J by 10 bases, with 8 bases between the two germline ends. CDR3 length: 10 amino acids. Germline CDR1 reads SNHLY; CDR2 reads FYNNEI. CDR3 coding DNA: TGTGCCAGCACCGGGGGAGAGCAGTTCTTC. Its protein is CASTGGEQFF.

This chain links TRBV7-2 with TRBJ2-3; 9 nucleotides align to TRBD2. The CDR3 covers 16 residues. Germline lookup yields CDR1 SGHTA and CDR2 FQGNSA. After removal of 2 bases from V and 4 bases from J, the junction contained 7 bases not matched to a gene. The CDR3 is CASSLFAGGQPDTQYF. The CDR3 DNA reads as TGTGCCAGCAGCTTATTCGCGGGAGGGCAACCAGATACGCAGTATTTT.